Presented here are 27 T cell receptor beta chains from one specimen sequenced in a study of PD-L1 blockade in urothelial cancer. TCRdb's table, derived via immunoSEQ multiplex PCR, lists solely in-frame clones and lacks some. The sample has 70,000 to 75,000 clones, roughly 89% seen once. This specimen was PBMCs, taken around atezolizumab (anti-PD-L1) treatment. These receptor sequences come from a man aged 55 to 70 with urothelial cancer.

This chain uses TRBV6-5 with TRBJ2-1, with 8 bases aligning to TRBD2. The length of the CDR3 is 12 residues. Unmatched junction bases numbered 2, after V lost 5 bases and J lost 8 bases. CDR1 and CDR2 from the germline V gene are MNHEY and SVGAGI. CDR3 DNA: TGTGCCAGCAGTACGACTAGCGATGAGCAGTTCTTC. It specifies CASSTTSDEQFF.

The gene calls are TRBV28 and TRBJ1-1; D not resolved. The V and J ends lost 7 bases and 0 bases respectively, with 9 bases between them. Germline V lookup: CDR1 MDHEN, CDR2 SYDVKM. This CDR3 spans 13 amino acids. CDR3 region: CASKVAMNTEAFF. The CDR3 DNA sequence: TGTGCCAGCAAAGTAGCGATGAACACTGAAGCTTTCTTT. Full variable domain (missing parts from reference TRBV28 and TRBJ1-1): DVKVTQSSRYLVKRTGEKVFLECVQDMDHENMFWYRQDPGLGLRLIYFSYDVKMKEKGDIPEGYSVSREKKERFSLILESASTNQTSMYLCASKVAMNTEAFFGQGTRLTVV.

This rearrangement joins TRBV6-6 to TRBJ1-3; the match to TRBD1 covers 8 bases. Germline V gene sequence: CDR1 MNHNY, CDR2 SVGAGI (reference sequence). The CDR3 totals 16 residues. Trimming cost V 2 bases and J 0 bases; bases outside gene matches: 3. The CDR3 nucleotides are TGTGCCAGCAGTTACGGACAGGGTAACTCTGGAAACACCATATATTTT. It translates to CASSYGQGNSGNTIYF.

The DNA for the CDR3 is TGCGCCAGCAGCTTGGTTGTAGGGGACACTCATGAAGCTTTCTTT. It specifies CASSLVVGDTHEAFF. This chain uses TRBV5-1 with TRBJ1-1, with a tentative D call TRBD1 (6 bases). Germline loops: CDR1 SGHRS, CDR2 YFSETQ. The CDR3 runs 15 residues. V lost 0 bases and J 7 bases, leaving 16 bases between the germline ends.

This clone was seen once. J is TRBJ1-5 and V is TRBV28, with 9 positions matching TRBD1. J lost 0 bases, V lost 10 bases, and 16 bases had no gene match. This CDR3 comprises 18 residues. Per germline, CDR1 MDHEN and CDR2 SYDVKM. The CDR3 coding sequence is TGTGCCATAAGGGATCAGGACAGGGGACAATATAGCAATCAGCCCCAGCATTTT. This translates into CAIRDQDRGQYSNQPQHF.

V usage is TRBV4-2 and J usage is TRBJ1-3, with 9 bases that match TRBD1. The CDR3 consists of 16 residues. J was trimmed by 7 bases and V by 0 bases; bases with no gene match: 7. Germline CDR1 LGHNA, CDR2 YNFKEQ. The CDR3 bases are TGTGCCAGCAGCCAAGAATTCGGGACAGGGTTCAACACCATATATTTT. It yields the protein CASSQEFGTGFNTIYF.

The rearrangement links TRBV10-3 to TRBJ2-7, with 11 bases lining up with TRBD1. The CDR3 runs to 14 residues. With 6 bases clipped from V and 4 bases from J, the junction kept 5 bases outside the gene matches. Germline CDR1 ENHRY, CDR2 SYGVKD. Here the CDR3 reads CAISPGQGGYEQYF. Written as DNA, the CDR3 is TGTGCCATCAGCCCGGGACAGGGGGGTTACGAGCAGTACTTC.

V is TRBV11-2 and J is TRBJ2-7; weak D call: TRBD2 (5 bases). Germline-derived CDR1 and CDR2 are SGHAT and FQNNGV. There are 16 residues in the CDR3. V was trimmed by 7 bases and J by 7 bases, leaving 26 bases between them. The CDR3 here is CASTLDAAEVGGEQYF. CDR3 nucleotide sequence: TGTGCCAGCACCCTGGACGCCGCGGAGGTGGGTGGGGAGCAGTACTTC. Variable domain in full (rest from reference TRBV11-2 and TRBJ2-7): EAGVAQSPRYKIIEKRQSVAFWCNPISGHATLYWYQQILGQGPKLLIQFQNNGVVDDSQLPKDRFSAERLKGVDSTLKIQPAKLEDSAVYLCASTLDAAEVGGEQYFGPGTRLTVT.

The DNA for the CDR3 is TGTGCCAGCAGCCAAGATCTAGTGGACAGGGCCGAGCAGTACTTC. The encoded protein is CASSQDLVDRAEQYF. J is TRBJ2-7 and V is TRBV4-2, with 8 nucleotides matching TRBD1. Germline V gene data show CDR1 as LGHNA and CDR2 as YNFKEQ. The CDR3 is 15 residues long. The ends lost 0 bases at V and 6 bases at J; junction bases unmatched: 7.

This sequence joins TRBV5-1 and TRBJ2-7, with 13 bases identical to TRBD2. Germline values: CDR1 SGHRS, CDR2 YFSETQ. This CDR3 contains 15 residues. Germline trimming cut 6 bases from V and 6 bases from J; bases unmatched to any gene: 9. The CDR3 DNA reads TGCGCCAGCAAGATGAGGACTAGCGGGGGAGGCGAGCAGTACTTC. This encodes CASKMRTSGGGEQYF.

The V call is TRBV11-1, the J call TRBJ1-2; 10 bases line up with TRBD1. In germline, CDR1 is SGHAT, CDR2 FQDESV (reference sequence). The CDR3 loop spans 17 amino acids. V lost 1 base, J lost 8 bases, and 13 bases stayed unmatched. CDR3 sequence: CASSLDRGDRGTVGYTF. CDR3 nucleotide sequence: TGTGCCAGCAGCTTAGATAGGGGGGACAGGGGTACGGTAGGCTACACCTTC.

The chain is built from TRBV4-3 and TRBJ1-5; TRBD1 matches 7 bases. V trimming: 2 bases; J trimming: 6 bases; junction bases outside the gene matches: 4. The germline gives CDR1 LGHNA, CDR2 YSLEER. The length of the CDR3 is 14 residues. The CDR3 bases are TGCGCCAGCAGCCAAACACAGGGGCCTCAGCCCCAGCATTTT. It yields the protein CASSQTQGPQPQHF.

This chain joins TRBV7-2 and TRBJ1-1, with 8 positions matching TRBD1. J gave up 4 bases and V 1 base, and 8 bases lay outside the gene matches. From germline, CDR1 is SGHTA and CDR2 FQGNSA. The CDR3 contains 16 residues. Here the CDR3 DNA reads TGTGCCAGCAGCTTAGGGACAGGGTCGTTTGGCACTGAAGCTTTCTTT. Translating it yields CASSLGTGSFGTEAFF.

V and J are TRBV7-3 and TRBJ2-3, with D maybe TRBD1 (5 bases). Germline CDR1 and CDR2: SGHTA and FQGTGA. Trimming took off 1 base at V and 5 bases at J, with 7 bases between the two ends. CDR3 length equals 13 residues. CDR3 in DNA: TGTGCCAGCAGCTTAAGGCAGGGAGATACGCAGTATTTT. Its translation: CASSLRQGDTQYF.

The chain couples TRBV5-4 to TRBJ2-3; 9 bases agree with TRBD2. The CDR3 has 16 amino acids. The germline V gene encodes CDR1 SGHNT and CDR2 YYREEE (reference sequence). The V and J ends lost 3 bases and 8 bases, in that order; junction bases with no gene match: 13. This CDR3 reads CASSSGTSSPHGTQYF. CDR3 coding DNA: TGTGCCAGCAGCTCCGGGACTAGCAGCCCCCACGGTACGCAGTATTTT.

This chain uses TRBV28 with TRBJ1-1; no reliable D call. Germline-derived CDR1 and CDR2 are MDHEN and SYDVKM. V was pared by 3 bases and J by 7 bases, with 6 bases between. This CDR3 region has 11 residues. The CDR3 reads CASSFPGEAFF. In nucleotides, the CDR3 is TGTGCCAGCAGTTTTCCCGGTGAAGCTTTCTTT. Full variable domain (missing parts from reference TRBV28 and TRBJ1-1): DVKVTQSSRYLVKRTGEKVFLECVQDMDHENMFWYRQDPGLGLRLIYFSYDVKMKEKGDIPEGYSVSREKKERFSLILESASTNQTSMYLCASSFPGEAFFGQGTRLTVV.

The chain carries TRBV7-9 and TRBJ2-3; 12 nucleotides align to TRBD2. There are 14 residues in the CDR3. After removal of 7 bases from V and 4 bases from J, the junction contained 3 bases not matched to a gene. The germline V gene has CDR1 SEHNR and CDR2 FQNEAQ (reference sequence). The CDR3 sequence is CASTSGGVSDTQYF. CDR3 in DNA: TGTGCCAGCACTAGCGGGGGGGTGTCAGATACGCAGTATTTT.

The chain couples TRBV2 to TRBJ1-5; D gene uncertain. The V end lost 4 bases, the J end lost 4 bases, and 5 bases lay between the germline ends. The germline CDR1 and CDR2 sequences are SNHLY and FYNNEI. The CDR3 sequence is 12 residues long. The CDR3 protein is CASSVSNQPQHF. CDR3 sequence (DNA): TGTGCCAGCAGTGTCAGTAATCAGCCCCAGCATTTT.

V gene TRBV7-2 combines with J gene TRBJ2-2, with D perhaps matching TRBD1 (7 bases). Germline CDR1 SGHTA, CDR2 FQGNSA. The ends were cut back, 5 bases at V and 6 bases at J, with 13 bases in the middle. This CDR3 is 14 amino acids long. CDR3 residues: CASSPRGVAGELFF. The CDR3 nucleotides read TGTGCCAGCAGCCCCAGGGGGGTTGCCGGGGAGCTGTTTTTT.

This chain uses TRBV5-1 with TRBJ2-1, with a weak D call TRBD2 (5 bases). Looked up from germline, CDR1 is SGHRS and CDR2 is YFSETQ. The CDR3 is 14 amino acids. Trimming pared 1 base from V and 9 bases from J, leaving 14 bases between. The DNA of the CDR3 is TGCGCCAGCAGCTTGAATGTGGCGGGCGGTGAGCAGTTCTTC. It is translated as CASSLNVAGGEQFF.

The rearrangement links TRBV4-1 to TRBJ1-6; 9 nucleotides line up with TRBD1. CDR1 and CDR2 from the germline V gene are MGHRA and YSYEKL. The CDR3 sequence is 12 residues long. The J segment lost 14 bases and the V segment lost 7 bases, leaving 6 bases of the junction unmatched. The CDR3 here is CASTRTGGSLHF. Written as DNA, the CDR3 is TGCGCCAGCACCCGTACAGGGGGCTCCCTCCACTTT.

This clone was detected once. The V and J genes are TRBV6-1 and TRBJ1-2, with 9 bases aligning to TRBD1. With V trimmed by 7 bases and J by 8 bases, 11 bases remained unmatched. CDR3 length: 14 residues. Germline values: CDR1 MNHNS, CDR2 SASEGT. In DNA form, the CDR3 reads TGTGCCAGCAACGAACGGGGGACAGGGCTCGGCTACACCTTC. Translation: CASNERGTGLGYTF.

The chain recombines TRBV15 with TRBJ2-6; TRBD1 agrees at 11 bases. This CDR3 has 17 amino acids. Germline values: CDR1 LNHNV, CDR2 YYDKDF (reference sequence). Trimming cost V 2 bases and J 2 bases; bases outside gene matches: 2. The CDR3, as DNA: TGTGCCACCAGCAGACCGGGACAGGGGGCTGGGGCCAACGTCCTGACTTTC. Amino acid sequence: CATSRPGQGAGANVLTF.

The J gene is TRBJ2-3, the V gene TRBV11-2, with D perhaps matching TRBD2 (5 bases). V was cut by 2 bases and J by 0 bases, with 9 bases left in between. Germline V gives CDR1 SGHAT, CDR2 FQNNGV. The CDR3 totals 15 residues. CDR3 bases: TGTGCCAGCAGCTTATCGAGCGGTAGCACAGATACGCAGTATTTT. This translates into CASSLSSGSTDTQYF. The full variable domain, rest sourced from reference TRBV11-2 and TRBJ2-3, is EAGVAQSPRYKIIEKRQSVAFWCNPISGHATLYWYQQILGQGPKLLIQFQNNGVVDDSQLPKDRFSAERLKGVDSTLKIQPAKLEDSAVYLCASSLSSGSTDTQYFGPGTRLTVL.

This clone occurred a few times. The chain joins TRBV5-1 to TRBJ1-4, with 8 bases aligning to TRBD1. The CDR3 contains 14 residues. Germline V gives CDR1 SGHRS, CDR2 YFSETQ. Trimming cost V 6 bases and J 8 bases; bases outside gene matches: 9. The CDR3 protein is CASTTTTGAEKLFF. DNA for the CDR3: TGCGCCAGCACTACTACGACAGGGGCGGAAAAACTGTTTTTT.

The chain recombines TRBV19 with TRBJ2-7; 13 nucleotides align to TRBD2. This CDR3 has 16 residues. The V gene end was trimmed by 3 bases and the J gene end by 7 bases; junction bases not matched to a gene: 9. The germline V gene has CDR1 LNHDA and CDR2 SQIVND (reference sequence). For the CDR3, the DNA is TGTGCCAGTAGTATGTTCAGGACTAGCGGGAGCAGGGAGCAGTACTTC. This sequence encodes CASSMFRTSGSREQYF. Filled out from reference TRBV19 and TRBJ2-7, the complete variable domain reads DGGITQSPKYLFRKEGQNVTLSCEQNLNHDAMYWYRQDPGQGLRLIYYSQIVNDFQKGDIAEGYSVSREKKESFPLTVTSAQKNPTAFYLCASSMFRTSGSREQYFGPGTRLTVT.

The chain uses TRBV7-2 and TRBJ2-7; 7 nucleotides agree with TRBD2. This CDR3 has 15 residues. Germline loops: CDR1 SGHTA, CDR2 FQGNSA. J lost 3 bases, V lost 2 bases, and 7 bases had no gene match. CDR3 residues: CASSLRRTSNYEQYF. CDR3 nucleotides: TGTGCCAGCAGCTTACGTCGGACTAGTAACTACGAGCAGTACTTC.